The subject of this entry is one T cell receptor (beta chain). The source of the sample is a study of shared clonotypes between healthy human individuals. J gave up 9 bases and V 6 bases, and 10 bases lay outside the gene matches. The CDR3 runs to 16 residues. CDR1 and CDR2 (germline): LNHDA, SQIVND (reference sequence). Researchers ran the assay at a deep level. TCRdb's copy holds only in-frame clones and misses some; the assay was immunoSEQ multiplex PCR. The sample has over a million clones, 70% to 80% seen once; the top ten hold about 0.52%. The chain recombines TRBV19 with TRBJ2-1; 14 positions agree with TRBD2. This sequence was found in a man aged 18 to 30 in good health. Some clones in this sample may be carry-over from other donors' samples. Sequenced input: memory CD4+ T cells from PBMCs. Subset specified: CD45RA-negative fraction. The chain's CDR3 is CASRPPGLAGVGEQFF. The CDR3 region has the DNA TGTGCCAGTAGGCCACCGGGACTAGCGGGAGTGGGTGAGCAGTTCTTC.